These T cell receptor beta chains were read from a single sample in a study of cytotoxic CD8 clonotypes in ibrutinib-treated CLL. TCRdb keeps only in-frame clones here, not all; method: immunoSEQ multiplex PCR. The sample carries about 130,000 clones, around four fifths recorded once. This material consisted of PBMCs, taken after 24 months of ibrutinib treatment. The origin of the receptors is a human donor with chronic lymphocytic leukemia. Both conserved end residues are part of each CDR3. A D gene is named only where the DNA matches it firmly. Rows give clone size only sometimes, using once, few, many, or a class for an expanded clone.

clone size | J gene | V gene | D gene | CDR3 DNA | CDR3 protein
. | TRBJ2-3 | TRBV14 | TRBD1 | TGTGCCAGCAGTATTACTTGGGGACAGGGGAATACCCAAGATACGCAGTATTTT | CASSITWGQGNTQDTQYF
. | TRBJ1-6 | TRBV6-5 | TRBD1 | TGTGCCAGCAGAGCAGGGGGCGCGTTTAATTCACCCCTCCACTTT | CASRAGGAFNSPLHF
. | TRBJ2-3 | TRBV5-4 | TRBD2 | TGTGCCAGCAGCTTGGGTCCAGCGGGGGGGACAGATACGCAGTATTTT | CASSLGPAGGTDTQYF
. | TRBJ1-4 | TRBV23-1 | . | TGCGCCAGCAGTCATGCAACGGGGGGAAATGAAAAACTGTTTTTT | CASSHATGGNEKLFF
. | TRBJ1-1 | TRBV7-2 | . | TGTGCCAGCAGCCGAAGGGGCAGGGGTTGGACTGAAGCTTTCTTT | CASSRRGRGWTEAFF
. | TRBJ2-7 | TRBV2 | . | TGTGCCAGCAGCCTCAGGGTTCACGAGCAGTACTTC | CASSLRVHEQYF
. | TRBJ1-1 | TRBV2 | . | TGTGCCAGCATTCGCACGGAGGTGCTGAACACTGAAGCTTTCTTT | CASIRTEVLNTEAFF
. | TRBJ2-5 | TRBV9 | . | TGTGCCAGCAGCGTAAATGGAGAGGAGACCCAGTACTTC | CASSVNGEETQYF
. | TRBJ2-6 | TRBV18 | TRBD1 | TGTGCCAGCTCACTTCCACAGGGGGCTGGGGCCAACGTCCTGACTTTC | CASSLPQGAGANVLTF
. | TRBJ2-7 | TRBV5-1 | . | TGCGCCAGCAGCTTAACTCAACAGGGAGGCGAGCAGTACTTC | CASSLTQQGGEQYF
. | TRBJ2-1 | TRBV9 | . | TGTGCCAGCAGCGTTTTTGCAGGGTCGGAGCAGTTCTTC | CASSVFAGSEQFF
. | TRBJ1-5 | TRBV18 | . | TGTGCCAGCTCGGAGGGCCCTACCCAGCCCCAGCATTTT | CASSEGPTQPQHF
. | TRBJ1-1 | TRBV28 | TRBD1 | TGTGCCACCTTGGGGGACGACAGGGGGCGCATCACTGAAGCTTTCTTT | CATLGDDRGRITEAFF
. | TRBJ2-1 | TRBV7-2 | . | TGTGCCAGCAGCTTAGAATTATCCGGGGGCACATACAATGAGCAGTTCTTC | CASSLELSGGTYNEQFF
. | TRBJ1-5 | TRBV10-1 | . | TGCGCCAGCAGTGATTCGTACGGGGGTTACAATCAGCCCCAGCATTTT | CASSDSYGGYNQPQHF
. | TRBJ2-7 | TRBV9 | TRBD1 | TGTGCCAGCAGCGTAGGACAGGGAAACTACGAGCAGTACTTC | CASSVGQGNYEQYF
. | TRBJ1-5 | TRBV6-1 | . | TGTGCCAGCAGTCAGGGTACCGAGCATTTT | CASSQGTEHF
. | TRBJ2-1 | TRBV5-1 | TRBD1 | TGCGCCAGCAGCTTGACTGCTCCGGGACAGGGGTCCTACAATGAGCAGTTCTTC | CASSLTAPGQGSYNEQFF
. | TRBJ2-3 | TRBV6-6 | . | TGTGCCAGCAGGACCACAGATACGCAGTATTTT | CASRTTDTQYF
. | TRBJ1-6 | TRBV2 | . | TGTGCCAGCAGCTCAGGACAGCCGAATTCACCCCTCCACTTT | CASSSGQPNSPLHF
. | TRBJ2-7 | TRBV7-9 | TRBD1 | TGTGCCAGCAGCCAGACAGGGGGAGGCGAGCAGTACTTC | CASSQTGGGEQYF
. | TRBJ2-5 | TRBV5-1 | . | TGCGCCAGCCAACCCGCAGGTTATGAGACCCAGTACTTC | CASQPAGYETQYF
once | TRBJ1-4 | TRBV6-1 | TRBD1 | TGTGCCAGCAGTGCAGTCAGGGGGCAGGGGTATGAAAAACTGTTTTTT | CASSAVRGQGYEKLFF
. | TRBJ2-7 | TRBV6-1 | . | TGTGCCAGCAGTGAAGCGTTCGGGGCGACGCACTACGAGCAGTACTTC | CASSEAFGATHYEQYF
once | TRBJ2-3 | TRBV7-2 | . | TGTGCCAGCAGCTTAGGTGTCTCCCCAAGCACAGATACGCAGTATTTT | CASSLGVSPSTDTQYF
. | TRBJ1-6 | TRBV11-2 | TRBD1 | TGTGCCAGCAGCTTAGCAGGGGGGTATTCACCCCTCCACTTT | CASSLAGGYSPLHF
. | TRBJ2-7 | TRBV29-1 | TRBD1 | TGCAGCGTTGTAAAACTCCGGGACAGATTCTACGAGCAGTACTTC | CSVVKLRDRFYEQYF
. | TRBJ1-1 | TRBV19 | . | TGTGCCAGTAGTCACCGGGCGGGGGGCGCGACTGAAGCTTTCTTT | CASSHRAGGATEAFF
. | TRBJ2-2 | TRBV9 | . | TGTGCCAGCAGCGTAGGGCCGACGAACACCGGGGAGCTGTTTTTT | CASSVGPTNTGELFF
. | TRBJ2-4 | TRBV5-1 | . | TGCGCCAGCAGCTTGGAGGGGGCCAAAAACATTCAGTACTTC | CASSLEGAKNIQYF
. | TRBJ1-2 | TRBV18 | TRBD1 | TGTGCCAGCTCACCTTTGGACAGGGGGCCCTATGGCTACACCTTC | CASSPLDRGPYGYTF
. | TRBJ2-3 | TRBV11-3 | . | TGTGCCAGCAGTCAGGGCCAAGGCACAGATACGCAGTATTTT | CASSQGQGTDTQYF
. | TRBJ1-2 | TRBV9 | . | TGTGCCAGCAGCGCACGGGACACCGACGTCTATGGCTACACCTTC | CASSARDTDVYGYTF
. | TRBJ1-2 | TRBV5-4 | . | TGTGCCAGCAGCTTGGCCAAGTTTGACTATGGCTACACCTTC | CASSLAKFDYGYTF
few | TRBJ1-3 | TRBV30 | . | TGTGCCTGGAGTGTAGGAAGGGCCAGGGCGAATTTT | CAWSVGRARANF
. | TRBJ2-5 | TRBV18 | TRBD2 | TGTGCCAGCTCACCCTACGGGGGGATCCAAGAGACCCAGTACTTC | CASSPYGGIQETQYF
. | TRBJ2-7 | TRBV6-5 | . | TGTGCCAGCAGTTTGAGGCAGCACTACGAGCAGTACTTC | CASSLRQHYEQYF